A selection of T cell receptor beta chains follows, all from one sample in a study of OX40 agonist ivuxolimab in advanced cancers. Produced via immunoSEQ multiplex PCR; TCRdb's table is partial and in-frame only. The sample holds tens of thousands of clones, roughly 91% seen once. The source was CD4+ or CD8+ T cells sorted from blood, collected in a trial of the OX40 agonist ivuxolimab. The source of these receptors is an adult with an advanced solid tumor such as melanoma, head and neck, liver or kidney cancer. CDR3s include the opening cysteine and the closing phenylalanine or tryptophan. Fields, in order: V gene, clone size, CDR3 length, D gene, J gene, CDR3 DNA, CDR3 protein. D genes are given only for firm matches. Expanded clones get a size class; other rows say once, few or many, or leave the size out.

>TRBV11-3|.|13|.|TRBJ1-6
TGTGCCAGCAGCCCCGGACTTAATTCACCCCTCCACTTT
CASSPGLNSPLHF
>TRBV7-6|.|12|.|TRBJ2-1
TGTGCCAGCAGCCCGCTATTGAATGAGCAGTTCTTC
CASSPLLNEQFF
>TRBV4-2|once|17|TRBD2|TRBJ2-1
TGTGCCAGCAGCCAAGGGGTGACCGGGGGGGCCCACAATGAGCAGTTCTTC
CASSQGVTGGAHNEQFF
>TRBV7-7|.|14|TRBD2|TRBJ2-5
TGTGCCAGCAGCCCAGGACTAGCGGGCGAGACCCAGTACTTC
CASSPGLAGETQYF
>TRBV5-1|.|15|.|TRBJ1-6
TGCGCCAGCAGCGGGGGACAATCTCCAAATTCACCCCTCCACTTT
CASSGGQSPNSPLHF
>TRBV5-1|once|16|.|TRBJ1-3
TGCGCCAGCAGCTTGGGACAGGTTGTCTCTGGAAACACCATATATTTT
CASSLGQVVSGNTIYF
>TRBV5-1|.|14|.|TRBJ2-5
TGCGCCAGCAGCCCTGCGGAGTATCAAGAGACCCAGTACTTC
CASSPAEYQETQYF
>TRBV4-1|.|18|TRBD2|TRBJ2-3
TGCGCCAGCAGCCAGGCCGTAGTGCTAGCGGGACGCACAGATACGCAGTATTTT
CASSQAVVLAGRTDTQYF
>TRBV6-1|once|15|TRBD2|TRBJ2-5
TGTGCCAGCACTAGGGCTAGCGGGAGTGGGGAGACCCAGTACTTC
CASTRASGSGETQYF
>TRBV7-9|.|15|TRBD2|TRBJ2-1
TGTGCCAGCGAGGTGGGCGGGAGCAACTACAATGAGCAGTTCTTC
CASEVGGSNYNEQFF
>TRBV12-5|.|14|TRBD1|TRBJ2-1
TGTGCTAGTAGTCCGGGACAGTCCTACAATGAGCAGTTCTTC
CASSPGQSYNEQFF
>TRBV14|.|14|.|TRBJ1-1
TGTGCCAGCAGCCCAGTCTGGGGCGGCACTGAAGCTTTCTTT
CASSPVWGGTEAFF
>TRBV15|.|16|.|TRBJ2-3
TGTGCCACCAGCAGGGGCCCGACAGGTGGCACAGATACGCAGTATTTT
CATSRGPTGGTDTQYF
>TRBV9|once|12|.|TRBJ1-5
TGTGCCAGCGGCTCGAGCAATCAGCCCCAGCATTTT
CASGSSNQPQHF
>TRBV11-2|once|14|TRBD2|TRBJ2-7
TGTGCCAGCAGCTTAGGACTAGCGGGAGACGAGCAGTACTTC
CASSLGLAGDEQYF
>TRBV28|.|16|TRBD1|TRBJ2-3
TGTGCCAGCAGTCTTCTGCGACAGGGGAGTCCAGATACGCAGTATTTT
CASSLLRQGSPDTQYF
>TRBV5-6|.|13|TRBD1|TRBJ1-6
TGTGCCAGCAGCTTCGGGACAGAATCACCCCTCCACTTT
CASSFGTESPLHF
>TRBV28|.|17|.|TRBJ1-4
TGTGCCAGCACCCCCTTGCGGGGGGGGAGGGCTAATGAAAAACTGTTTTTT
CASTPLRGGRANEKLFF
>TRBV4-1|once|13|.|TRBJ2-5
TGCGCCAGCAGCCAACTCAGGTCAGAGACCCAGTACTTC
CASSQLRSETQYF
>TRBV9|.|15|TRBD2|TRBJ2-7
TGTGCCAGCAGCGTAGCGGGCGGGAGGGGCGACGAGCAGTACTTC
CASSVAGGRGDEQYF
>TRBV28|.|12|.|TRBJ1-1
TGTGCCAGCAGTGTAGAGAGGACTGAAGCTTTCTTT
CASSVERTEAFF
>TRBV5-1|.|13|.|TRBJ2-2
TGCGCCAGCAGCTTGGTTCCCACCGGGGAGCTGTTTTTT
CASSLVPTGELFF
>TRBV2|.|13|.|TRBJ2-2
TGTGCCAGCAGTGAGGAGGGGGCCGGGGAGCTGTTTTTT
CASSEEGAGELFF
>TRBV6-1|.|14|.|TRBJ2-6
TGTGCCACGACAGCTCTCTCTGGGGCCAACGTCCTGACTTTC
CATTALSGANVLTF
>TRBV7-2|.|13|.|TRBJ2-2
TGTGCCAGCAGCTTAGGGGGGGCCGGGGAGCTGTTTTTT
CASSLGGAGELFF